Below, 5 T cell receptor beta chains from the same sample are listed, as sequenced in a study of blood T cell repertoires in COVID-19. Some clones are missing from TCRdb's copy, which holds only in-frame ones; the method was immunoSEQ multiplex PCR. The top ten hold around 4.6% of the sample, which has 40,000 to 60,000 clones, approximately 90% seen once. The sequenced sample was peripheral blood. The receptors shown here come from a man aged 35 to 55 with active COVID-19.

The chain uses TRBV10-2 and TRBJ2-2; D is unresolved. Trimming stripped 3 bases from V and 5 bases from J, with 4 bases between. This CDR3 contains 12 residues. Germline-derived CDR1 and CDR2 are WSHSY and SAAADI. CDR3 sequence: CASSDITGELFF. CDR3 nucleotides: TGCGCCAGCAGTGATATTACCGGGGAGCTGTTTTTT.

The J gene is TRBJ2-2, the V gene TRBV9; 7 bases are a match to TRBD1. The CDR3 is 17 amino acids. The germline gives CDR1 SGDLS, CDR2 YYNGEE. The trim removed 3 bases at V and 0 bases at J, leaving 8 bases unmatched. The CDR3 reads CASSAIGTAANTGELFF. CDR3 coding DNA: TGTGCCAGCAGCGCAATCGGGACAGCCGCGAACACCGGGGAGCTGTTTTTT.

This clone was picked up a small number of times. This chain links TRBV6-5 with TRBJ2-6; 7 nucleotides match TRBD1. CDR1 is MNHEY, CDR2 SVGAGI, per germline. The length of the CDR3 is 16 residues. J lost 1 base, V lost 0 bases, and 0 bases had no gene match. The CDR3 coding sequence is TGTGCCAGCAGTTACTCGACAGGGTCTGGGGCCAACGTCCTGACTTTC. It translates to CASSYSTGSGANVLTF.

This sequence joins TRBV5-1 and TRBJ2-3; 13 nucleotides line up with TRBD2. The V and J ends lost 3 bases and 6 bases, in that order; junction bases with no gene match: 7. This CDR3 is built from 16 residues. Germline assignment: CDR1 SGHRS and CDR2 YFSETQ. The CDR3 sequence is CASSSLGTSGTDTQYF. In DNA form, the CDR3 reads TGCGCCAGCAGCTCGCTCGGGACTAGCGGGACTGATACGCAGTATTTT.

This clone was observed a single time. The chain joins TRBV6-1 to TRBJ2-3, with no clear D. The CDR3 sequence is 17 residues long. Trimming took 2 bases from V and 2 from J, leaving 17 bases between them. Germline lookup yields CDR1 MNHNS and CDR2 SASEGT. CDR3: CASSEKRLGPHTDTQYF. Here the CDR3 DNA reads TGTGCCAGCAGTGAAAAAAGGTTGGGCCCCCACACAGATACGCAGTATTTT.